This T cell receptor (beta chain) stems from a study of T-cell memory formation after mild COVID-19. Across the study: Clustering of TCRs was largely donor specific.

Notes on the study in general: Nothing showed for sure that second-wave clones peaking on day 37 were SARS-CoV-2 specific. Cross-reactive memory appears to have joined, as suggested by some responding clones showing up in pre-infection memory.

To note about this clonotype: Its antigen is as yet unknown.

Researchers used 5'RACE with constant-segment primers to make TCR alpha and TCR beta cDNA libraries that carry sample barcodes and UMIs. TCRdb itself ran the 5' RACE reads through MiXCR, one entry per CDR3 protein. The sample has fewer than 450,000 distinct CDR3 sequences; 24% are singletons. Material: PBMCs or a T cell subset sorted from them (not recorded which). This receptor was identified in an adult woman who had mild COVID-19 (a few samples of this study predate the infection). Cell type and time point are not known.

The CDR3, as DNA: TGTGCCAGCAGGCCGACCGGCGGGGGCACCTACGAGCAGTACTTC. The encoded protein is CASRPTGGGTYEQYF. The rearrangement joins TRBV7-2 to TRBJ2-7; TRBD2 is a possible D gene (7 bases). The CDR3 totals 15 residues. Germline V lookup: CDR1 SGHTA, CDR2 FQGNSA. With 6 bases removed from V and 2 bases from J, the gap between germline ends came to 17 bases.